This T cell receptor beta chain is drawn from a study of CD8 T cells in ankylosing spondylitis (dated by TCRdb to 2016 to 2017). About the full investigation: The study set out to find disease-linked TCR variants by profiling T cell receptor beta repertoires in ankylosing spondylitis patients and healthy donors. In total, the full study cohort was made up of over a hundred healthy donors and 25 to 30 ankylosing spondylitis patients. Peripheral blood was sampled, and synovial fluid was additionally collected from ankylosing spondylitis patients. What the work shows at the level of the full study, not this receptor alone: Some TCR beta motif variants had previously been reported in synovial fluid and blood of reactive arthritis patients, which suggested common disease-initiation mechanisms. Blood from ankylosing spondylitis patients appeared to be characterized by a TCR beta motif made up of under 10 highly homologous amino acid variants. In peripheral blood, the disease-linked clones were found at relatively low frequencies and had a CD8+ phenotype. The disease-linked clones were reported to be significantly enriched in matched synovial fluid samples from ankylosing spondylitis patients.

CDR1 and CDR2 are drawn from the germline V gene: SQVTM, ANQGSEA. From cysteine to phenylalanine, the CDR3 is 18 amino acids long. Just the 54-base CDR3 DNA is kept, in frame starting at base 1. From V the trimming removes 2 bases and from J it removes 4 bases, while the gene matches leave 10 bases of the junction unaccounted for. Instrument used: Illumina HiSeq 2500. TCR beta libraries were prepared by quantitative 5'-RACE with molecular barcodes. As for the authors' bioinformatics: A new computational method based on a probabilistic model of VDJ rearrangement was used to identify disease-linked TCR variants. The public reads were quality trimmed at Q25 with fastp and then assembled into clones with MiXCR by TCRdb, keeping productive beta chains. Rows with a matching CDR3 protein are joined into one entry that keeps the most common DNA and genes. These V and J calls are TCRdb output, not the study's own analysis. In all, the sample holds hundreds of thousands of distinct CDR3 sequences, and about an eighth of those were seen once. The ten biggest clones cover 0.51% of the sample.

About this clonotype: Its specific antigen is unknown. Qualities for individual bases were not recorded, and no much larger clone is one base off.

Recombination joined TRBV29-1 with TRBJ2-1; 14 bases in the middle match TRBD2. Sequenced sample: blood, either unsorted or a sorted T cell fraction (not recorded which). The sequence was collected from a male donor with ankylosing spondylitis. In nucleotide form, the sequence is TGCAGCGTTGAAAAGTATGGACTAGCGGGGGGCATTTACAATGAGCAGTTCTTC. It specifies CSVEKYGLAGGIYNEQFF.